Each of the 19 T cell receptor beta chains below was sequenced from the same sample in a study of kidney transplant recipient with SARS-CoV-2 infection. TCRdb used MiXCR to reprocess the reads, holding one entry per CDR3 protein. The repertoire has approximately 250,000 distinct CDR3 sequences, 29% of them found once; the top ten carry around 6.8%. Source: a blood sample, taken at baseline and on roughly day 110 from a kidney transplant recipient. These receptors originate from a male patient aged 25-45 years who had COVID-19 and was a kidney transplant recipient. Some T cells may have come from the graft donor.

Concerning this clonotype itself: This clone may be a read error of a much larger clone one base away. The CDR3 loop reads CATSRDGMMTDTQCF. The CDR3 DNA reads as TGTGCCACCAGCAGAGACGGGATGATGACAGATACGCAGTGTTTT. The rearrangement uses TRBV15 and TRBJ2-3; D could derive from TRBD1 or TRBD2 (5 bases each). Germline CDR1 LNHNV, CDR2 YYDKDF (reference sequence). The CDR3 loop spans 15 amino acids.

This clonotype was observed many times. The CDR3 sequence: CASSLALDYEQYF. The CDR3 DNA reads TGTGCCAGCAGCTTAGCCCTCGATTACGAGCAGTACTTC. The rearrangement joins TRBV7-2 to TRBJ2-7; D not resolved. V lost 0 bases and J 4 bases, leaving 7 bases between the germline ends. Per germline, CDR1 SGHTA and CDR2 FQGNSA. This CDR3 spans 13 amino acids.

This clonotype was seen repeatedly, ten times or more. The chain links TRBV6-2 or TRBV6-3 to TRBJ1-1; no clear D gene. CDR3 length equals 13 residues. The germline CDR1 and CDR2 sequences are MNHEY and SVGEGT. Deletions cut 7 bases from V and 4 bases from J, with 13 bases between. CDR3 sequence (DNA): TGTGCCAGCATGGAGGGTGGGCGCACTGAAGCTTTCTTT. Residues: CASMEGGRTEAFF.

At least ten counts were recorded for this clonotype. The chain is built from TRBV2 and TRBJ1-5; D is uncertain. Trimming took 5 bases from V and 6 from J, leaving 11 bases between them. This CDR3 is built from 13 residues. The V gene's germline CDR1 is SNHLY and CDR2 FYNNEI. The CDR3 protein is CASSPPLGQPQHF. CDR3 sequence (DNA): TGTGCCAGCAGTCCTCCACTTGGTCAGCCCCAGCATTTT.

Details on this clonotype: This may stem from a read error, because a much larger clone lies one nucleotide away. The V call is TRBV7-2, the J call TRBJ2-2; D is possibly TRBD1 or TRBD2 (5 bases each). Deletions cut 3 bases from V and 3 bases from J, with 8 bases between. This CDR3 is built from 14 residues. Germline CDR1 is SGHTA and CDR2 is FQGNSA. The CDR3 nucleotides read TGTGCCAGCAGCTTCAGAGGGGACACCGGGGAGCTGTTTTTT. Its translation is CASSFRGDTGELFF.

As for this clonotype: A read error may explain this, as a much larger clone is one base away. The gene calls are TRBV21-1 and TRBJ2-3. TRBV21-1 is a pseudogene segment. The CDR3 covers 17 residues. The CDR3: CAGRPNIATVMQDTQYF. The CDR3 region has the DNA TGTGCCGGCAGGCCAAATATAGCTACAGTCATGCAAGATACGCAGTATTTT.

The chain employs TRBV16 and TRBJ1-2; D is undetermined. The CDR3 covers 17 residues. Germline loops: CDR1 KGHSY, CDR2 FQNENV. V was clipped by 4 bases and J by 4 bases, with 22 bases between them. The CDR3 reads CASSLYVVVRKTYGYTF. CDR3 sequence (DNA): TGTGCCAGCAGCCTTTACGTGGTCGTTAGAAAGACCTATGGCTACACCTTC. The full variable domain, completed using reference TRBV16 and TRBJ1-2, is GEEVAQTPKHLVRGEGQKAKLYCAPIKGHSYVFWYQQVLKNEFKFLISFQNENVFDETGMPKERFSAKCLPNSPCSLEIQATKLEDSAVYFCASSLYVVVRKTYGYTFGSGTRLTVV.

This clonotype was picked up a small number of times. The rearrangement joins TRBV6-2 or TRBV6-3 to TRBJ1-2; D is ambiguous. V dropped 5 bases and J dropped 4 bases, with 23 bases sitting between them. The CDR3 is 17 amino acids. Germline lookup yields CDR1 MNHEY and CDR2 SVGEGT. The CDR3 spells CASSGRFCIGKTYGYTF. The CDR3, as DNA: TGTGCCAGCAGTGGCAGATTCTGCATCGGAAAGACCTATGGCTACACCTTC.

This clonotype was counted only a few times. J is TRBJ2-3 and V is TRBV5-8; D is perhaps TRBD1 or TRBD2 (5 bases each). V was pared by 4 bases and J by 0 bases, with 18 bases between. The CDR3 totals 17 residues. Germline assignment: CDR1 SGHTS and CDR2 YDEGEE. This chain's CDR3 is CASSRNPGTTSTDTQYF. CDR3 nucleotide sequence: TGTGCCAGCAGCCGAAACCCAGGGACGACTAGCACAGATACGCAGTATTTT. Together with reference TRBV5-8 and TRBJ2-3, the CDR3 gives the full variable domain: EAGVTQSPTHLIKTRGQQATLRCSPISGHTSVYWYQQALGLGLQFLLWYDEGEERNRGNFPPRFSGRQFPNYSSELNVNALELEDSALYLCASSRNPGTTSTDTQYFGPGTRLTVL.

Notes on this clonotype: This may stem from a read error, because a much larger clone lies one nucleotide away. No conserved phenylalanine or tryptophan ends this CDR3, so it is likely a read error. The V gene is TRBV12-5, the J gene TRBJ2-1, with 9 bases fitting TRBD2. The CDR3 has 14 amino acids. The V segment lost 4 bases and the J segment 5 bases; nucleotides outside the gene matches: 3. Germline lookup yields CDR1 LGHNT and CDR2 FRNRAP. CDR3 nucleotides: TGTGCTAGTGGTTGGACTAGCGATAACAATGAGCAGTTCCTC. This encodes CASGWTSDNNEQFL.

This sequence joins TRBV11-3 and TRBJ2-1; 9 nucleotides align to TRBD2. Germline assignment: CDR1 SGHNT and CDR2 YENEEA. Losses at the gene ends were 2 bases for V and 5 bases for J; bases not matched to a gene: 4. The CDR3 is 15 residues long. Here the CDR3 reads CASSLSLAGDNEQFF. CDR3 nucleotides: TGTGCCAGCAGCTTATCATTAGCGGGGGACAATGAGCAGTTCTTC.

This clonotype was counted only a few times. This chain connects TRBV9 to TRBJ2-6; 8 nucleotides match TRBD1. Germline CDR1 reads SGDLS; CDR2 reads YYNGEE. CDR3 length equals 19 residues. J lost 4 bases, V lost 5 bases, and 17 bases had no gene match. The DNA for the CDR3 is TGTGCCAGCAGTCCCGTGTCGGGGCAGGGGGCAGGAGGGGCCAACGTCCTGACTTTC. This gives the protein CASSPVSGQGAGGANVLTF.

This clonotype was seen many times. The chain uses TRBV5-6 and TRBJ2-7; D not certain. The CDR3 length is 12 residues. Trimming stripped 3 bases from V and 6 bases from J, with 10 bases between. Germline assignment: CDR1 SGHDT and CDR2 YYEEEE. CDR3: CASSSTTAEQYF. The CDR3 bases are TGTGCCAGCAGCTCCACAACCGCCGAGCAGTACTTC.

Worth noting for this clonotype: With a much larger clone just one base away, this may be a read error. The chain combines TRBV12-3 or TRBV12-4 with TRBJ1-1, with D perhaps TRBD1 (5 bases). Trimming stripped 6 bases from V and 1 base from J, with 9 bases between. This CDR3 has 13 residues. CDR3 coding DNA: TGTGCCAGCAGAGACGACAGGAACACTGAAGCTTTCTTT. This sequence encodes CASRDDRNTEAFF.

As for this clonotype: A read error is possible here, since a much larger clone lies one base away. The chain couples TRBV19 to TRBJ1-5; D remains unclear. CDR3 size: 13 residues. V shed 7 bases and J shed 0 bases, with 7 bases lying between them. CDR1 and CDR2 from the germline V gene are LNHDA and SQIVND (reference sequence). This chain's CDR3 is CASKSDSNQPQHF. The CDR3 region has the DNA TGTGCCAGTAAATCGGATAGCAATCAGCCCCAGCATTTT.

This clonotype was seen many times. Here the CDR3 reads CASSQESYGYTF. The CDR3 DNA follows: TGTGCCAGCAGCCAAGAAAGCTATGGCTACACCTTC. This sequence joins TRBV3-1 and TRBJ1-2; D remains unclear. The germline CDR1 and CDR2 sequences are LGHDT and YNNKEL (reference sequence). The V and J ends lost 0 bases and 4 bases respectively, with 3 bases between them. The CDR3 has 12 residues.

Comments on this clonotype: This may be a read error: a much more frequent sequence differs by one nucleotide. V usage is TRBV21-1 and J usage is TRBJ1-5; TRBD1, the table's D call, lacks a check against the DNA. TRBV21-1 is marked as a pseudogene. The CDR3 has 14 residues. The CDR3, as DNA: TGTGCCAACAGCCAGGGAGAGAGCAATCAGCCCCAGCATTTT. Amino acid sequence: CANSQGESNQPQHF.

As to this clonotype: A much more abundant neighbour one base away suggests this may be a read error. J is TRBJ1-3 and V is TRBV20-1, with a possible D match to TRBD1 (6 bases). The CDR3 is made up of 13 amino acids. In germline, CDR1 is DFQATT, CDR2 SNEGSKA (reference sequence). The CDR3 loop is CSATGGAGNTTYF. The CDR3 nucleotides read TGCAGTGCGACCGGGGGGGCTGGAAACACCACATATTTT.

The chain joins TRBV15 to TRBJ1-2, with no clear D. Trimming pared 4 bases from V and 4 bases from J, leaving 22 bases between. There are 17 residues in the CDR3. Germline V gives CDR1 LNHNV, CDR2 YYDKDF (reference sequence). This CDR3 is CATSNNKRCGKTYGYTF. The CDR3 nucleotides are TGTGCCACCAGCAATAACAAAAGGTGTGGAAAGACCTATGGCTACACCTTC.